This TCR beta chain was sequenced during a study of PD-1 blockade in mismatch repair-deficient tumors. Study-level information: Enrolled about 2013-2016, patients had progressing, pretreated mismatch repair-deficient cancers of approximately 13 types.

V lost 4 bases to trimming and J lost 5 bases; unmatched junction nucleotides: 7. Germline CDR1 and CDR2: MNHNS and SASEGT. This CDR3 region has 15 residues. Libraries were prepared by immunoSEQ multiplex PCR; TCRdb keeps only in-frame clonotypes and omits some of them. The data hold approximately 50,000 clones, with around 80% observed a single time. TCR sequencing covered three patients who responded to pembrolizumab. Study results and caveats: After pembrolizumab, tumor-resident clones rose rapidly, then generally contracted before radiologic responses.

As to this clone: Its antigen remains unknown.

The clonotype was recovered from an adult with mismatch repair-deficient cancer. This specimen was peripheral blood, taken 4 weeks after starting pembrolizumab. The V call is TRBV6-1, the J call TRBJ1-4, with 7 bases matching TRBD1. In DNA form, the CDR3 reads TGTGCCAGCAGTGTTATCGGGACAGACAATGAAAAACTGTTTTTT. It yields the protein CASSVIGTDNEKLFF.